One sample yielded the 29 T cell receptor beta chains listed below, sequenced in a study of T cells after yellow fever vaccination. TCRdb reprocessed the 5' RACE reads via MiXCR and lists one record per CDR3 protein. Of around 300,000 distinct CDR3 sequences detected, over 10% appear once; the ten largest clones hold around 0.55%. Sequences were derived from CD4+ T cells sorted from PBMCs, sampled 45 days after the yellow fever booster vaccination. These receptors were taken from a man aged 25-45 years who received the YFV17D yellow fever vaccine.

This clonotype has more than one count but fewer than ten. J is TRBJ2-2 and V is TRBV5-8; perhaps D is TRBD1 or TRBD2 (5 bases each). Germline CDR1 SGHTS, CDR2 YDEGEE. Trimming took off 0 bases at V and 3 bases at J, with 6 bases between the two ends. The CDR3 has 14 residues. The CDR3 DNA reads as TGTGCCAGCAGCTTGGCGGGGCACACCGGGGAGCTGTTTTTT. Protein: CASSLAGHTGELFF.

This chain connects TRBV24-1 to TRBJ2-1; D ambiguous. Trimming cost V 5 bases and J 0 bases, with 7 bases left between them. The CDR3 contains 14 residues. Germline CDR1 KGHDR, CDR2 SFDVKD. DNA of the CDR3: TGTGCCACCAGTGGCCTAAGCTCCTACAATGAGCAGTTCTTC. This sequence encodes CATSGLSSYNEQFF.

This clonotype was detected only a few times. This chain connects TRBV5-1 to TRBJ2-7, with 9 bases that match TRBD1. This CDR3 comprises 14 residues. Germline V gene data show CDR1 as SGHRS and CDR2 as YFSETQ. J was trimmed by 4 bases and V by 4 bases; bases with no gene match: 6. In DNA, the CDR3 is TGCGCCAGCAGCGCCGGACAGGGGTCATACGAGCAGTACTTC. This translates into CASSAGQGSYEQYF. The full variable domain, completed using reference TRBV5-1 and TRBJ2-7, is KAGVTQTPRYLIKTRGQQVTLSCSPISGHRSVSWYQQTPGQGLQFLFEYFSETQRNKGNFPGRFSGRQFSNSRSEMNVSTLELGDSALYLCASSAGQGSYEQYFGPGTRLTVT.

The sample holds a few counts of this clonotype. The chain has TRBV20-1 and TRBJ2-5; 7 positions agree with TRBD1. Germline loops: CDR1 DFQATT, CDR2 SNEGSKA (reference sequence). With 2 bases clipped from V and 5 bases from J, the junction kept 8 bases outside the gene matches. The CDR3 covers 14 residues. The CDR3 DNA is TGCAGTGCTAGAACGAACAGGGGTGGCGAGACCCAGTACTTC. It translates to CSARTNRGGETQYF.

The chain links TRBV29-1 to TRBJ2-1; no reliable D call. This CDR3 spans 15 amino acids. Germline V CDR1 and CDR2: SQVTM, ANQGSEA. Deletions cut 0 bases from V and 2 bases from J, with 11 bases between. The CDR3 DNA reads TGCAGCGTTGAAGATCAAGCGTCCACCTACAATGAGCAGTTCTTC. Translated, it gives CSVEDQASTYNEQFF.

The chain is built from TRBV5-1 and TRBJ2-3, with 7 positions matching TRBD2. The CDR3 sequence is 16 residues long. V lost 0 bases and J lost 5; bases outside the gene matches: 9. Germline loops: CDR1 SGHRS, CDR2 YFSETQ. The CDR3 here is CASSLAVGGPGDTQYF. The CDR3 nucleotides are TGCGCCAGCAGCTTGGCCGTGGGAGGGCCGGGAGATACGCAGTATTTT.

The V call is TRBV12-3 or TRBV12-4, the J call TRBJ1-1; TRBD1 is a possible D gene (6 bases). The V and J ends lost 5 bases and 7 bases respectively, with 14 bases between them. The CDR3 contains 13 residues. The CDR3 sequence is CASSITGQNEAFF. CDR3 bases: TGTGCCAGCAGTATCACAGGACAGAATGAAGCTTTCTTT.

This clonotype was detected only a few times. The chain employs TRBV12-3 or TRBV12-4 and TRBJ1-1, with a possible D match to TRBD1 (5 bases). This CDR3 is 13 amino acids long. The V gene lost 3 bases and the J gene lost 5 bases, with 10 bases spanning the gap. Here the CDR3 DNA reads TGTGCCAGCAGTTTGGGGGGTGAGACTGAAGCTTTCTTT. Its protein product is CASSLGGETEAFF.

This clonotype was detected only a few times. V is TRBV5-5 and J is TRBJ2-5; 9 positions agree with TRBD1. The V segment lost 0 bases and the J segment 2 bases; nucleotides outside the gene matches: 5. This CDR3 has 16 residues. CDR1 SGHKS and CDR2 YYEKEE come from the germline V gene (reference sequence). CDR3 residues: CASSLALGQGQETQYF. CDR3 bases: TGTGCCAGCAGCTTGGCTCTTGGACAGGGGCAAGAGACCCAGTACTTC. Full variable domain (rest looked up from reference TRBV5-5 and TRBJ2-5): DAGVTQSPTHLIKTRGQQVTLRCSPISGHKSVSWYQQVLGQGPQFIFQYYEKEERGRGNFPDRFSARQFPNYSSELNVNALLLGDSALYLCASSLALGQGQETQYFGPGTRLLVL.

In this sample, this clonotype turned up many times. CDR3 coding DNA: TGCGCCAGCAGCTTGGCCACGGATACGCAGTATTTT. Translated: CASSLATDTQYF. The V call is TRBV5-1, the J call TRBJ2-3; D not certain. Germline lookup yields CDR1 SGHRS and CDR2 YFSETQ. V was pared by 0 bases and J by 6 bases, with 5 bases between. The CDR3 is 12 residues long.

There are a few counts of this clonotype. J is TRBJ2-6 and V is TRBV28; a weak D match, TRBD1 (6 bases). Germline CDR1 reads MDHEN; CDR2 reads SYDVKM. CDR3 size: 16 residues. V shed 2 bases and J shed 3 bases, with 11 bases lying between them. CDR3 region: CASSLVRGFGANVLTF. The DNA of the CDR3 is TGTGCCAGCAGTTTAGTCAGGGGCTTTGGGGCCAACGTCCTGACTTTC.

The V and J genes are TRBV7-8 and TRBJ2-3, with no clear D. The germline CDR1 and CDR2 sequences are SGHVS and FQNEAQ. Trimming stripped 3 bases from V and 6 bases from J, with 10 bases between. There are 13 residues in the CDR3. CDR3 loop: CASSLGSPDTQYF. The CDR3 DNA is TGTGCCAGCAGCTTGGGCTCACCTGATACGCAGTATTTT.

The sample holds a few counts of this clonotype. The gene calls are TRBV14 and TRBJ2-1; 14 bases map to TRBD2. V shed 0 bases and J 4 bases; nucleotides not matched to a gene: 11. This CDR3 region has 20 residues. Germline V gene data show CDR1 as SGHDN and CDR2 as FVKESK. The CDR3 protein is CASSQDRGLAGGYVYNEQFF. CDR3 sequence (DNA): TGTGCCAGCAGCCAAGATCGTGGACTAGCGGGAGGCTACGTTTACAATGAGCAGTTCTTC.

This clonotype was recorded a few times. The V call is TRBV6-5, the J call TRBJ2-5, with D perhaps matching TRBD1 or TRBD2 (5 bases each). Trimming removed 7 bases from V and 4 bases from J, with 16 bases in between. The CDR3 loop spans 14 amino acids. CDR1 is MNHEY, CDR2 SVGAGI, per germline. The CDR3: CASIRQSGGETQYF. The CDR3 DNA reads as TGTGCCAGCATTAGACAGTCTGGGGGAGAGACCCAGTACTTC.

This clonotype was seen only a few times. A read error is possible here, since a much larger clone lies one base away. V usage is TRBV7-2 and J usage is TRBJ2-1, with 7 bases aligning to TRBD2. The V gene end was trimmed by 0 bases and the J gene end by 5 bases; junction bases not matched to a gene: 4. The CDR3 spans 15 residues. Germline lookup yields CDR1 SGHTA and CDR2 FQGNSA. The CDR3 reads CASSLAGGPHNEQFF. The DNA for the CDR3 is TGTGCCAGCAGCTTAGCGGGAGGGCCCCACAATGAGCAGTTCTTC.

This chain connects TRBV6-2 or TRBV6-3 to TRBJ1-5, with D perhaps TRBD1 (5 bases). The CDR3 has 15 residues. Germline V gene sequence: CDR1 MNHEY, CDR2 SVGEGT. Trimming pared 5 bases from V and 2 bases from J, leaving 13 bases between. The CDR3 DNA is TGTGCCAGCAGTACTCTGGGGGGTGGCAATCAGCCCCAGCATTTT. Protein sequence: CASSTLGGGNQPQHF.

CDR3 sequence reads: CASSLMTGGTYEQYF. CDR3 bases: TGCGCCAGCAGCTTGATGACAGGGGGAACCTACGAGCAGTACTTC. The rearrangement joins TRBV5-1 to TRBJ2-7; TRBD1 matches at 9 bases. With V trimmed by 1 base and J by 2 bases, 4 bases remained unmatched. The CDR3 is 15 residues long. Germline CDR1 reads SGHRS; CDR2 reads YFSETQ.

CDR3 in DNA: TGTGCCAGCAGTTTAGCGCTGGGCGGGAAAGAGCAGTTCTTC. The encoded protein is CASSLALGGKEQFF. The rearrangement uses TRBV12-3 or TRBV12-4 and TRBJ2-1, with a tentative D call TRBD2 (6 bases). CDR3 length equals 14 residues. Trimming took off 0 bases at V and 10 bases at J, with 13 bases between the two ends.

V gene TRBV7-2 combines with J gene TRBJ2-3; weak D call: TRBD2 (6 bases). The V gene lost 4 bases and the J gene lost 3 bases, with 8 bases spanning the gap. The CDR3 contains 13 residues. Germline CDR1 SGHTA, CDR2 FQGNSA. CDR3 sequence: CASSSTRTDTQYF. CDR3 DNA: TGTGCCAGCAGCTCGACTAGGACAGATACGCAGTATTTT.

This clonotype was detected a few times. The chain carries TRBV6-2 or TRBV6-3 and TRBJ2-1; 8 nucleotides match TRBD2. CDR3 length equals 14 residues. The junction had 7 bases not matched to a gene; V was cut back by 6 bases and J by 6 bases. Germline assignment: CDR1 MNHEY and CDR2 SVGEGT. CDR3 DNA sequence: TGTGCCAGCAGCCTACTGGGGACTAGCAATGAGCAGTTCTTC. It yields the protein CASSLLGTSNEQFF.

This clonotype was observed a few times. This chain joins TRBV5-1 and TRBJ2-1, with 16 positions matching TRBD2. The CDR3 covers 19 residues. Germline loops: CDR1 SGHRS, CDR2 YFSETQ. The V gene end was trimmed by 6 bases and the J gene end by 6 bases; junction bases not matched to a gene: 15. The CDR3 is CASNTPGLAGGPSSNEQFF. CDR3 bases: TGCGCCAGCAACACACCGGGACTAGCGGGAGGGCCATCGAGCAATGAGCAGTTCTTC.

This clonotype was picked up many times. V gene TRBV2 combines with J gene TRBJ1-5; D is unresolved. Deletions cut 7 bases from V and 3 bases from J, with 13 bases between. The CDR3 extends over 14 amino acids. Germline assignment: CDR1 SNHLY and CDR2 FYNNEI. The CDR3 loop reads CASTPDRNNQPQHF. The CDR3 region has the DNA TGTGCCAGCACCCCCGACCGGAACAATCAGCCCCAGCATTTT.

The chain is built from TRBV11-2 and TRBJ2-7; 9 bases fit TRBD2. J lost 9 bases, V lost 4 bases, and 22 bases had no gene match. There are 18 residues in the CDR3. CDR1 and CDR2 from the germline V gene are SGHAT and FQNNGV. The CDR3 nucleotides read TGTGCCAGCAGCTCCCGAGAGGAGCTAGCGGGGCCGGGGAGCGGGCAGTACTTC. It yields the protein CASSSREELAGPGSGQYF. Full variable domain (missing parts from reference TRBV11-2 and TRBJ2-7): EAGVAQSPRYKIIEKRQSVAFWCNPISGHATLYWYQQILGQGPKLLIQFQNNGVVDDSQLPKDRFSAERLKGVDSTLKIQPAKLEDSAVYLCASSSREELAGPGSGQYFGPGTRLTVT.

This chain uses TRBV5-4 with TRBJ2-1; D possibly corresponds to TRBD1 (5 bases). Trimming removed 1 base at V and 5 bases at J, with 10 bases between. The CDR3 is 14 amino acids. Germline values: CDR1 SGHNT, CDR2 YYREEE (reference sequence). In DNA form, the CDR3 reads TGTGCCAGCAGCTTGCGGCTAGGGGACAATGAGCAGTTCTTC. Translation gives CASSLRLGDNEQFF.

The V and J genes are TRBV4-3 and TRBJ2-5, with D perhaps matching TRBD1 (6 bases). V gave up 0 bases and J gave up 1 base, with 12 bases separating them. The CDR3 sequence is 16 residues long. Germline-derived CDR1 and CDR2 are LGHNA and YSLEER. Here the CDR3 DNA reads TGCGCCAGCAGCCAAGATCGGCTGGACAGCCAAGAGACCCAGTACTTC. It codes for CASSQDRLDSQETQYF.

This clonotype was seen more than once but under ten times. CDR3 protein: CASSLDRDYNEQFF. The CDR3, as DNA: TGCGCCAGCAGCTTAGACAGGGACTACAATGAGCAGTTCTTC. The V and J genes are TRBV5-1 and TRBJ2-1; 7 bases align to TRBD1. Unmatched junction bases numbered 2, after V lost 2 bases and J lost 3 bases. This CDR3 spans 14 amino acids. Germline CDR1 is SGHRS and CDR2 is YFSETQ.

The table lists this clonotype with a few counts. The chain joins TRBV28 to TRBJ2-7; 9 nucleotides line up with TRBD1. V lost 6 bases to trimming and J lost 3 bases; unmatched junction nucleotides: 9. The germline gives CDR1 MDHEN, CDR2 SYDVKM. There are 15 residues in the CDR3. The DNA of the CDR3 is TGTGCCAGCAGGGGGACAGGGAAATTTTTCTACGAGCAGTACTTC. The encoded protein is CASRGTGKFFYEQYF.

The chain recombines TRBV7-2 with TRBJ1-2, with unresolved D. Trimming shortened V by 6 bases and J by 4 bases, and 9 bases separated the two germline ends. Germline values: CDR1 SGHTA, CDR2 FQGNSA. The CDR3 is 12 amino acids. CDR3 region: CASRTGLYGYTF. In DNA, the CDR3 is TGTGCCAGCAGGACCGGGCTCTATGGCTACACCTTC.

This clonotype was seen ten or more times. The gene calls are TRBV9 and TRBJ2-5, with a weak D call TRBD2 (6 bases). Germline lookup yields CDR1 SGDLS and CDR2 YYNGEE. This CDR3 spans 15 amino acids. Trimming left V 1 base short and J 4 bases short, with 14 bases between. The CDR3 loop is CASSVIAGRAETQYF. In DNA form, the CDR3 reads TGTGCCAGCAGCGTAATTGCGGGACGGGCAGAGACCCAGTACTTC.